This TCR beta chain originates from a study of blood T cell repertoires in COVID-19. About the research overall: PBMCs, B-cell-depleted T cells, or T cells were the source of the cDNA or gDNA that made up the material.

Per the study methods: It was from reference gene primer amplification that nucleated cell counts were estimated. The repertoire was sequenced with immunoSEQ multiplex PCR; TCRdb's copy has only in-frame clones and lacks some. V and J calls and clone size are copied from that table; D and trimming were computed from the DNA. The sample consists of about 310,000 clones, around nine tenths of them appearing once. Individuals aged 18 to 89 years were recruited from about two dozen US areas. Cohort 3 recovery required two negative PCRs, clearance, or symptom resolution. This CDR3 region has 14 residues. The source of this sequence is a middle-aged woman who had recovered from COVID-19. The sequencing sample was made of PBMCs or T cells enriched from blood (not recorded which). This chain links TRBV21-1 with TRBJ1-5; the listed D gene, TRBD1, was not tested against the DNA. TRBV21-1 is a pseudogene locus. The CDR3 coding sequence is TGTGCCAGCAGCAAAGGGGGGCGCGGGCAGCCCCAGCATTTT. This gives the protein CASSKGGRGQPQHF.